The rows below give T cell receptor beta chains drawn from one sample of a study of read filtering for tumor transcriptome and immune sequencing. TCRdb passed the reads through MiXCR, listing each CDR3 protein once. In the table there are tens of thousands of distinct CDR3 sequences, 20% to 25% of which are singletons. Sequenced material: a population of CD138-negative cells sorted from bone marrow. All receptors come from a donor aged 40 or over with multiple myeloma. The CDR3 runs from the conserved cysteine through the conserved F or W. The D gene is left open where the match is weak. A clone size is listed for some rows: how often the clone was seen (once, few, many), or a class if it is expanded.

v_call,clone_size,j_call,d_call,cdr3_nt,cdr3_aa
TRBV5-1,many,TRBJ2-3,-,TGCGCCAGCAGCTCGAGCACTCTAGCCCCAGATACGCAGTATTTT,CASSSSTLAPDTQYF
TRBV20-1,many,TRBJ1-5,-,TGCAGTGCTAGAGGGGCCGGGGGACCCCAGCATTTT,CSARGAGGPQHF
TRBV20-1,many,TRBJ1-5,-,TGCAGTGCTAGAGATGCCCTAGCGGGGCCCCAGCATTTT,CSARDALAGPQHF
TRBV29-1,many,TRBJ1-2,-,TGCAGCGTTGGAACGGGGGGCGATGGCTACACCTTC,CSVGTGGDGYTF
TRBV28,-,TRBJ2-1,-,TGTGCCAGCAGTCCTGACAGAAATGAGCAGCTCTTC,CASSPDRNEQLF
TRBV12-3/TRBV12-4,-,TRBJ1-2,-,TGTGCCTGCAGTTTAAACCCGGAGGGCGACTACACCTTC,CACSLNPEGDYTF
TRBV4-1,many,TRBJ2-1,TRBD2,TGCGCCAGCAGCCAAGTCCCCCCTAGCGGGGGATACAATGAGCAGTTCTTC,CASSQVPPSGGYNEQFF
TRBV20-1,few,TRBJ1-5,-,TGCAGTGCTAGGAGTGGGAGGGATCAGCCCCAGCATTTT,CSARSGRDQPQHF
TRBV7-2,many,TRBJ2-5,TRBD2,TGTGCCAGCAGCTCCCTGCGGGGGGGCCCGGAGACCCAGTACTTC,CASSSLRGGPETQYF
TRBV20-1,few,TRBJ2-3,TRBD1,TGCAGGCCGGGACAGGGGCCAGATACGCAGTATTTT,CRPGQGPDTQYF